This TCR beta chain was sequenced in a study of blood T cell repertoires in COVID-19. Looking at the study overall: Samples taken during acute and convalescent COVID-19 were collected in the United States, Italy and Spain. Sources were T cells, B-cell-depleted T cells, or PBMCs; the material itself was cDNA or gDNA.

Original processing methods: For nucleated cells, counts were estimated from reference gene primer amplification. Sequenced by immunoSEQ multiplex PCR; TCRdb stores in-frame clones only, minus some. V and J calls and clone size come straight from that table; D and trimming were deduced from the DNA. Here the sample spans 470,000 or so clones, around 85% being singletons. Germline CDR1 SGDLS, CDR2 YYNGEE. Trimming left V 4 bases short and J 3 bases short, with 18 bases between. CDR3 length: 16 amino acids. This chain links TRBV9 with TRBJ2-3; perhaps TRBD2 as D (6 bases). The sequence was obtained from a human donor in a cohort sampled during active COVID-19. The sequenced material came from peripheral blood. The CDR3 DNA reads as TGTGCCAGCAGCCCGATGGGGGGAGGAGTAACAGATACGCAGTATTTT. It specifies CASSPMGGGVTDTQYF.